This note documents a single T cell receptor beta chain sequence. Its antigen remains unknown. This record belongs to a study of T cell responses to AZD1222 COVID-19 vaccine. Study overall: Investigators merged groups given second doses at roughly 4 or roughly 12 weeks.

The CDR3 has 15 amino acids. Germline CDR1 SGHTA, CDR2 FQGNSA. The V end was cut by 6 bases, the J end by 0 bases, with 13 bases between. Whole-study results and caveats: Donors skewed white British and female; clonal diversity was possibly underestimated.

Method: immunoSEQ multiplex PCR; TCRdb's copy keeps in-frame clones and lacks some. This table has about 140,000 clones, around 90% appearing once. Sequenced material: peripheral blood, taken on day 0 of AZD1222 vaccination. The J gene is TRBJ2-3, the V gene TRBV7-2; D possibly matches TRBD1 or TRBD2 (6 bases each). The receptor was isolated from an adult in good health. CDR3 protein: CASRASGASTDTQYF. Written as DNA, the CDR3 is TGTGCCAGCAGGGCCTCGGGGGCGAGCACAGATACGCAGTATTTT.